One and the same sample provided the 18 T cell receptor beta chains below, sequenced in a study of Graves' ophthalmopathy and Graves' hyperthyroidism (dated by TCRdb to about 2018). Sequencing relied on an Illumina HiSeq 2000. For repertoire sequencing, TCR beta CDR3 regions were amplified from RNA transcripts. A first-round RT-PCR used HTBI primers with the Qiagen OneStep RT-PCR kit, followed by a second-round multiplex PCR, size selection and purification. Using fastp at Q25 and MiXCR, TCRdb reprocessed the public reads and kept productive beta chains. Each CDR3 protein gets just one entry, which takes the most common genes and DNA from the rows behind it. This sample lists about 700,000 distinct CDR3 sequences; roughly two fifths were detected once. The biggest ten clones account for about 40% of the sample. The sample taken for sequencing was peripheral blood. All receptors come from an adult man with Graves' ophthalmopathy.

V usage is TRBV20-1 and J usage is TRBJ1-2; the match to TRBD1 covers 10 bases. From germline, CDR1 is DFQATT and CDR2 SNEGSKA (reference sequence). This CDR3 spans 15 amino acids. This CDR3 reads CSVGGQGGPEVGYTF. DNA for the CDR3: TGCAGCGTTGGCGGACAGGGGGGCCCGGAGGTTGGCTACACCTTC.

In this sample, this clonotype turned up many times. The germline gene is not matched at one end of the junction; a read error may be the cause. The rearrangement joins TRBV10-2 to TRBJ2-7; the D gene is possibly TRBD2 (6 bases). Looked up from germline, CDR1 is WSHSY and CDR2 is SAAADI. The CDR3 spans 13 residues. The CDR3 nucleotides are TGCGCCAGCAGTGAGTCGAGACCGGGACTTGTAGACTTC. Encoded protein: CASSESRPGLVDF.

There are many counts of this clonotype. This chain uses TRBV29-1 with TRBJ2-2; D not certain. Trimming removed 1 base from V and 7 bases from J, with 10 bases in between. The CDR3 is 13 residues long. Germline CDR1 SQVTM, CDR2 ANQGSEA. CDR3 residues: CSVEGGKVGELFF. The CDR3 nucleotides read TGCAGCGTTGAAGGTGGAAAAGTCGGGGAGCTGTTTTTT.

The chain is built from TRBV7-9 and TRBJ1-2; D remains unclear. Germline-derived CDR1 and CDR2 are SEHNR and FQNEAQ (reference sequence). The V gene lost 1 base and the J gene lost 7 bases, with 10 bases spanning the gap. The CDR3 consists of 13 residues. DNA for the CDR3: TGTGCCAGCAGCTTAGTGCAGCGGGGTGGCTACACCTTC. It is translated as CASSLVQRGGYTF.

This clonotype was seen repeatedly, ten times or more. The gene calls are TRBV29-1 and TRBJ2-2; D is possibly TRBD1 (5 bases). V dropped 6 bases and J dropped 1 base, with 9 bases sitting between them. This CDR3 spans 13 amino acids. Germline values: CDR1 SQVTM, CDR2 ANQGSEA. The CDR3, as DNA: TGCAGCGTCGATCAGGGGAACACCGGGGAGCTGTTTTTT. Amino acid sequence: CSVDQGNTGELFF.

Only a few counts were recorded for this clonotype. The chain has TRBV5-1 and TRBJ2-6, with 8 positions matching TRBD1. This CDR3 comprises 17 residues. From germline, CDR1 is SGHRS and CDR2 YFSETQ. Unmatched junction bases numbered 7, after V lost 3 bases and J lost 2 bases. Here the CDR3 reads CASSSYRGTPGANVLTF. The CDR3 DNA sequence: TGCGCCAGCAGCTCATACAGGGGGACACCTGGGGCCAACGTCCTGACTTTC.

This clonotype has just a few counts. The chain joins TRBV2 to TRBJ2-7; 9 bases are a match to TRBD1. V lost 6 bases to trimming and J lost 4 bases; unmatched junction nucleotides: 10. This CDR3 has 15 amino acids. Germline V lookup: CDR1 SNHLY, CDR2 FYNNEI. Here the CDR3 DNA reads TGTGCCAGCAGCTCAAACCTGGGACAGGGATACGAGCAGTACTTC. This gives the protein CASSSNLGQGYEQYF.

The CDR3 sequence: CASGLDPGQGQETQYF. CDR3 bases: TGTGCTAGTGGACTAGACCCGGGACAGGGGCAAGAGACCCAGTACTTC. J is TRBJ2-5 and V is TRBV12-5; 10 nucleotides agree with TRBD1. This CDR3 comprises 16 residues. The ends lost 6 bases at V and 2 bases at J; junction bases unmatched: 9. The germline V gene encodes CDR1 LGHNT and CDR2 FRNRAP.

This clonotype was observed many times. The chain carries TRBV7-2 and TRBJ2-7; maybe TRBD1 (6 bases). The CDR3 sequence is 15 residues long. The V end lost 5 bases, the J end lost 6 bases, and 20 bases lay between the germline ends. CDR1 and CDR2 (germline): SGHTA, FQGNSA. The chain's CDR3 is CASSPTPYRAGEQYF. The CDR3 DNA follows: TGTGCCAGCAGCCCTACGCCGTACAGGGCCGGCGAGCAGTACTTC.

This clonotype was counted a single time. This chain uses TRBV12-3 or TRBV12-4 with TRBJ2-6; TRBD1 agrees at 8 bases. The CDR3 is 13 amino acids. V gave up 3 bases and J gave up 11 bases; unmatched junction bases: 3. The DNA of the CDR3 is TGTGCCAGCAGTTTCGGACAGGGCTACGTCCTGACTTTC. It specifies CASSFGQGYVLTF.

This chain joins TRBV9 and TRBJ1-1, with TRBD1 matching 9 bases. CDR3 length: 16 residues. Per germline, CDR1 SGDLS and CDR2 YYNGEE. Unmatched junction bases numbered 13, after V lost 0 bases and J lost 10 bases. The CDR3 nucleotides read TGTGCCAGCAGCGTAGGGGACCGGGACAGGGTTGGCGGAGCTTTCTTT. Its protein product is CASSVGDRDRVGGAFF.

This chain links TRBV27 with TRBJ2-7; 7 bases are shared with TRBD1. Germline lookup yields CDR1 MNHEY and CDR2 SMNVEV (reference sequence). The CDR3 covers 13 residues. With 6 bases clipped from V and 2 bases from J, the junction kept 4 bases outside the gene matches. CDR3 in amino acids: CASRTGDPYEQYF. CDR3 nucleotide sequence: TGTGCCAGCAGAACAGGGGACCCCTACGAGCAGTACTTC.

This clonotype was counted many times. The chain has TRBV10-3 and TRBJ2-5; D remains unclear. Germline-derived CDR1 and CDR2 are ENHRY and SYGVKD. V was cut by 2 bases and J by 4 bases, with 5 bases left in between. The CDR3 is made up of 12 amino acids. The chain's CDR3 is CAISEVGETQYF. The CDR3 DNA reads TGTGCCATCAGTGAGGTGGGAGAGACCCAGTACTTC.

This rearrangement joins TRBV7-3 to TRBJ2-5; 10 positions agree with TRBD2. The CDR3 consists of 13 residues. V shed 7 bases, J shed 5 bases, and the junction held 4 bases outside the gene matches. Germline-derived CDR1 and CDR2 are SGHTA and FQGTGA. CDR3: CASIQTSGETQYF. Here the CDR3 DNA reads TGTGCCAGCATCCAGACTAGCGGGGAGACCCAGTACTTC.

The rearrangement links TRBV7-9 to TRBJ2-6; 13 bases are shared with TRBD2. CDR1 is SEHNR and CDR2 is FQNEAQ in the germline V gene (reference sequence). CDR3 length equals 18 residues. Unmatched junction bases numbered 8, after V lost 5 bases and J lost 4 bases. Here the CDR3 DNA reads TGTGCCAGCAGCCGACTAGCGGGGGGCTCGGCCGGGGCCAACGTCCTGACTTTC. Its protein product is CASSRLAGGSAGANVLTF.

This clonotype was observed a few times. This chain connects TRBV7-2 to TRBJ2-7; 10 nucleotides match TRBD1. The V gene's germline CDR1 is SGHTA and CDR2 FQGNSA. The V segment lost 5 bases and the J segment 2 bases; nucleotides outside the gene matches: 6. The CDR3 length is 15 residues. CDR3 protein: CASSLWTGGPYEQYF. DNA for the CDR3: TGTGCCAGCAGCCTATGGACAGGGGGGCCCTACGAGCAGTACTTC.

Details on this clonotype: A much larger clone differs from this one at a single base, so this may be a read error. The rearrangement links TRBV2 to TRBJ2-7; a possible D gene is TRBD1 (5 bases). The germline gives CDR1 SNHLY, CDR2 FYNNEI. The CDR3 contains 13 residues. CDR3 region: CASKGANTYEQHF. As DNA, the CDR3 is TGTGCCAGCAAAGGGGCTAACACCTACGAGCAGCACTTC.

As concerns this clonotype: A much larger clone lies one base from this, so it may be a read error. The chain has TRBV7-8 and TRBJ1-2; 8 bases line up with TRBD1. The CDR3 sequence is 15 residues long. CDR1 and CDR2 from the germline V gene are SGHVS and FQNEAQ. This chain's CDR3 is CVSSMGQDVVYGYTF. CDR3 in DNA: TGTGTCAGCAGCATGGGACAGGACGTAGTCTATGGCTACACCTTC.